Listed below are T cell receptor beta chains from one sample, sequenced in a study of OX40 agonist ivuxolimab in advanced cancers. The method was immunoSEQ multiplex PCR; TCRdb's version includes in-frame clones alone and lacks a portion of them. The repertoire includes tens of thousands of clones, roughly 87% of them detected once, and approximately 3% sits in the top ten. This specimen consisted of CD4+ or CD8+ T cells sorted from blood, obtained in a trial of the OX40 agonist ivuxolimab. The source is an adult with an advanced solid tumor such as melanoma, head and neck, liver or kidney cancer. Each CDR3 is given with its conserved first and last residue. Fields, in order: V gene, D gene, CDR3 length, clone size, J gene, CDR3 protein, CDR3 DNA. D genes are given only for firm matches. Only some rows state a clone size, as once, few, many or a class for expanded clones.

TRBV25-1	TRBD1	15	once	TRBJ1-4	CASSVGQGVNEKLFF	TGTGCCAGCAGTGTTGGACAGGGGGTTAATGAAAAACTGTTTTTT
TRBV6-6	.	13	few	TRBJ1-1	CASSWKESTEAFF	TGTGCCAGCAGTTGGAAGGAATCCACTGAAGCTTTCTTT
TRBV19	.	14	.	TRBJ2-5	CASSIGLVGETQYF	TGTGCCAGTAGTATAGGTCTAGTCGGAGAGACCCAGTACTTC
TRBV19	TRBD2	13	.	TRBJ2-1	CASSGASWNEQFF	TGTGCATCTAGCGGGGCCTCTTGGAATGAGCAGTTCTTC
TRBV10-3	.	15	.	TRBJ2-5	CAIRRGASNQETQYF	TGTGCCATCCGGCGGGGAGCGAGCAACCAAGAGACCCAGTACTTC
TRBV4-3	.	15	.	TRBJ2-1	CASSQGVFSGNEQFF	TGCGCCAGCAGCCAAGGCGTCTTTTCGGGGAATGAGCAGTTCTTC
TRBV7-9	.	16	.	TRBJ2-1	CASSPIWRSSYNEQFF	TGTGCCAGCAGCCCCATCTGGCGGAGCTCCTACAATGAGCAGTTCTTC
TRBV30	.	13	.	TRBJ2-1	CAWTTSSYNEQFF	TGTGCCTGGACGACTAGCTCCTACAATGAGCAGTTCTTC
TRBV19	.	15	once	TRBJ1-1	CASSIGAGRGTEAFF	TGTGCCAGTAGTATCGGAGCGGGGAGGGGGACTGAAGCTTTCTTT
TRBV14	.	15	.	TRBJ1-1	CASSQDSLMGTEAFF	TGTGCCAGCAGCCAGGACAGCCTGATGGGCACTGAAGCTTTCTTT
TRBV4-3	TRBD2	16	once	TRBJ2-3	CASSQVAGALTGTQYF	TGCGCCAGCAGCCAAGTAGCGGGAGCCTTAACGGGTACGCAGTATTTT
TRBV27	.	15	.	TRBJ1-6	CASSLSRGFNSPLHF	TGTGCCAGCAGTTTATCGAGGGGATTTAATTCACCCCTCCACTTT
TRBV6-1	.	15	.	TRBJ2-6	CASVRGSSGANVLTF	TGTGCCAGCGTAAGGGGCTCCTCTGGGGCCAACGTCCTGACTTTC
TRBV6-6	.	14	.	TRBJ1-2	CASSYGRTPPGYTF	TGTGCCAGCAGTTACGGACGGACCCCTCCAGGCTACACCTTC
TRBV25-1	.	14	.	TRBJ1-1	CASSRGGLNTEAFF	TGTGCCAGCAGCCGCGGGGGACTGAACACTGAAGCTTTCTTT
TRBV2	.	13	.	TRBJ1-1	CASSEKGGNEAFF	TGTGCCAGCAGTGAGAAGGGAGGGAATGAAGCTTTCTTT
TRBV25-1	TRBD1	14	once	TRBJ2-2	CASSKGQGAGELFF	TGTGCCAGCAGCAAGGGACAGGGAGCCGGGGAGCTGTTTTTT
TRBV19	.	12	.	TRBJ2-1	CTGPRTWGEQFF	TGTACGGGACCCCGAACATGGGGTGAGCAGTTCTTC
TRBV14	.	14	.	TRBJ1-3	CASSQIFSGNTIYF	TGTGCCAGCAGCCAAATCTTCTCTGGAAACACCATATATTTT
TRBV6-6	TRBD1	16	once	TRBJ2-1	CASSSGQGGFDNEQFF	TGTGCCAGCAGCTCCGGACAGGGAGGATTTGACAATGAGCAGTTCTTC
TRBV11-2	.	16	.	TRBJ2-3	CASSPGRVRVADTQYF	TGTGCCAGCAGCCCTGGCCGGGTGCGTGTAGCAGATACGCAGTATTTT
TRBV6-1	.	14	.	TRBJ1-3	CATGAGGSGNTIYF	TGTGCCACGGGGGCGGGCGGCTCTGGAAACACCATATATTTT
TRBV18	.	12	.	TRBJ2-5	CASSPGVETQYF	TGTGCCAGCTCACCAGGAGTTGAGACCCAGTACTTC
TRBV25-1	.	18	.	TRBJ1-1	CASSEFGEAGTERTEAFF	TGTGCCAGCAGTGAATTCGGTGAGGCAGGGACCGAAAGAACTGAAGCTTTCTTT
TRBV7-2	TRBD2	15	once	TRBJ2-7	CASSFTSGTAYEQYF	TGTGCCAGCAGCTTTACTAGCGGGACAGCCTACGAGCAGTACTTC
TRBV2	TRBD2	14	.	TRBJ2-7	CASTKRERSYEQYF	TGTGCCAGCACCAAGCGGGAGAGGTCCTACGAGCAGTACTTC
TRBV27	.	15	.	TRBJ2-1	CASSSFDSSYNEQFF	TGTGCCAGCAGCTCATTTGACAGCTCCTACAATGAGCAGTTCTTC
TRBV7-9	TRBD2	15	.	TRBJ2-1	CASSLGLADYNEQFF	TGTGCCAGCAGCCTGGGACTAGCCGACTACAATGAGCAGTTCTTC
TRBV5-1	.	14	once	TRBJ2-7	CASSPDGTRQEQYF	TGCGCCAGCAGCCCGGACGGTACCAGACAGGAGCAGTACTTC
TRBV5-1	.	14	.	TRBJ1-1	CASSQDSPGTEAFF	TGCGCCAGCAGCCAGGACTCTCCGGGGACTGAAGCTTTCTTT
TRBV29-1	TRBD1	13	.	TRBJ1-1	CSATGTGKTEAFF	TGCAGCGCTACCGGGACAGGGAAAACTGAAGCTTTCTTT
TRBV18	.	16	.	TRBJ1-3	CASSPDGSPSGNTIYF	TGTGCCAGCTCCCCGGACGGAAGCCCCTCTGGAAACACCATATATTTT
TRBV5-1	.	16	.	TRBJ2-2	CASSLAFSDNTGELFF	TGCGCCAGCAGCTTGGCGTTCAGTGATAACACCGGGGAGCTGTTTTTT
TRBV29-1	.	13	.	TRBJ1-2	CSVATSAINGYTF	TGCAGCGTTGCCACCTCAGCTATCAATGGCTACACCTTC
TRBV27	.	15	.	TRBJ2-6	CASSSLGSGANVLTF	TGTGCCAGCAGTTCTCTAGGCTCTGGGGCCAACGTCCTGACTTTC
TRBV11-2	.	14	.	TRBJ1-5	CASSLDRFNQPQHF	TGTGCCAGCAGCCTCGACAGATTTAATCAGCCCCAGCATTTT
TRBV28	.	13	.	TRBJ2-7	CASAGGPWAEQYF	TGTGCCAGTGCCGGCGGCCCCTGGGCCGAGCAGTACTTC